Detailed here is one T cell receptor beta chain. This entry comes from a study of blood T cell repertoires in COVID-19. Germline-derived CDR1 and CDR2 are KGHSH and LQKENI. The CDR3 loop spans 13 amino acids. Between the trimmed V and J ends, which lost 2 bases and 6 bases, there was a span of 11 bases. Using immunoSEQ multiplex PCR, the repertoire was profiled, and TCRdb retains in-frame clones only, with some absent. The sample contains 250,000 to 350,000 clones, approximately 81% of which appear only once. The chain couples TRBV18 to TRBJ2-7; maybe TRBD2 (5 bases). The source is a woman between 45 and 60 years old who had recovered from COVID-19. The sample consisted of PBMCs or T cells enriched from blood (not recorded which). The DNA of the CDR3 is TGTGCCAGCTCACCAGATCCCGGAGGCGAGCAGTACTTC. It translates to CASSPDPGGEQYF. Supplemented by reference TRBV18 and TRBJ2-7, the full variable domain reads NAGVMQNPRHLVRRRGQEARLRCSPMKGHSHVYWYRQLPEEGLKFMVYLQKENIIDESGMPKERFSAEFPKEGPSILRIQQVVRGDSAAYFCASSPDPGGEQYFGPGTRLTVT.